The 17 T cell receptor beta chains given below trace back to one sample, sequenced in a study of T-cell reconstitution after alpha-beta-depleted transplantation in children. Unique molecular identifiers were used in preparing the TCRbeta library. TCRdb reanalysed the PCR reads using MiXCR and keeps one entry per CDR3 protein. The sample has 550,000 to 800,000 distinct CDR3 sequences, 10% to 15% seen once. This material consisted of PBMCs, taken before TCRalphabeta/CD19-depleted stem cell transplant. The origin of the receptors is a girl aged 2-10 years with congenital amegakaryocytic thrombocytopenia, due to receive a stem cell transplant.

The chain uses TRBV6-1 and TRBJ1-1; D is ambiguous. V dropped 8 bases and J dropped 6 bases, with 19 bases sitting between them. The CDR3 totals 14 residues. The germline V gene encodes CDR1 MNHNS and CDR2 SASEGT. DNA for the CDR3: TGTGCCAGCGCTCCTCTGGGCAGCCCCTCTGAAGCTTTCTTT. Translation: CASAPLGSPSEAFF.

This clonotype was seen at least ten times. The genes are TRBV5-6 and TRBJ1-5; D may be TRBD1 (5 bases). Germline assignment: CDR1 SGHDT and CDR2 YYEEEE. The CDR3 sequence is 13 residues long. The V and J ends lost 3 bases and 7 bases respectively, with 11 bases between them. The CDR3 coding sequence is TGTGCCAGCAGCTCCGAAGGGGACCAGCCCCAGCATTTT. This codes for CASSSEGDQPQHF.

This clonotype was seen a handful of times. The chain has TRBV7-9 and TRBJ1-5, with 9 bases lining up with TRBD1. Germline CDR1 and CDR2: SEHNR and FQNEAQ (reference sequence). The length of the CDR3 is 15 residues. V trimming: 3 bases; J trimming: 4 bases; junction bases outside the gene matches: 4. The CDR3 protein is CASSFGQGINQPQHF. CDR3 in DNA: TGTGCCAGCAGCTTCGGACAGGGGATAAATCAGCCCCAGCATTTT.

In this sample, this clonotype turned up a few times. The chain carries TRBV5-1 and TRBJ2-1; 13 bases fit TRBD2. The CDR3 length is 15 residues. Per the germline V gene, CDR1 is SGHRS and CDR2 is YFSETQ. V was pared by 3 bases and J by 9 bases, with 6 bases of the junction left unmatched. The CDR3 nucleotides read TGCGCCAGCAGCTGGACTAGCGGGAGTGGGAGTGAGCAGTTCTTC. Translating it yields CASSWTSGSGSEQFF.

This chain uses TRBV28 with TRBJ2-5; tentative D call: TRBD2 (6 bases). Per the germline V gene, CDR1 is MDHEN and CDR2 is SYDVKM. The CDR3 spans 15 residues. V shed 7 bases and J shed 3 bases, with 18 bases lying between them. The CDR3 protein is CASTAIGSWEETQYF. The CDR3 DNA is TGTGCCAGCACCGCGATCGGGAGTTGGGAAGAGACCCAGTACTTC.

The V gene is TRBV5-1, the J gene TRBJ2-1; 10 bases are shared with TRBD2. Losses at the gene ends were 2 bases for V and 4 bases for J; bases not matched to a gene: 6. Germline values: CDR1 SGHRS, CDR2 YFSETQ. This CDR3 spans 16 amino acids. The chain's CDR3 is CASSFILAGAYNEQFF. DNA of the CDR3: TGCGCCAGCAGCTTTATTCTAGCGGGAGCGTACAATGAGCAGTTCTTC.

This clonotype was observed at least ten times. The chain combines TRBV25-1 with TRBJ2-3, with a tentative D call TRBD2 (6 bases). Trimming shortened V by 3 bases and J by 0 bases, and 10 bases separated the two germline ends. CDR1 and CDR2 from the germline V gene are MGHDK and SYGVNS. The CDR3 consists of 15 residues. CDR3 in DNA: TGTGCCAGCAGTGACCCGACTAGGAGCACAGATACGCAGTATTTT. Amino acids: CASSDPTRSTDTQYF.

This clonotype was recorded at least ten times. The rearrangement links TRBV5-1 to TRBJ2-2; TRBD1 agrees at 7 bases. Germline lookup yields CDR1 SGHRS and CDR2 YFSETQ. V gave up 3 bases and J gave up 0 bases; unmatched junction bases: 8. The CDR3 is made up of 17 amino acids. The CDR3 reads CASSYKQGSSNTGELFF. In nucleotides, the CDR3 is TGCGCCAGCAGCTATAAACAGGGGTCCTCGAACACCGGGGAGCTGTTTTTT.

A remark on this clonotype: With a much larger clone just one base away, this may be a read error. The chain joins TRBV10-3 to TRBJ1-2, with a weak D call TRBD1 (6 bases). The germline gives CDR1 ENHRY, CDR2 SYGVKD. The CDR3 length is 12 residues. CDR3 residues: CAISRWTDGDTF. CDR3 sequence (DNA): TGTGCCATCAGTCGTTGGACAGATGGCGACACCTTC.

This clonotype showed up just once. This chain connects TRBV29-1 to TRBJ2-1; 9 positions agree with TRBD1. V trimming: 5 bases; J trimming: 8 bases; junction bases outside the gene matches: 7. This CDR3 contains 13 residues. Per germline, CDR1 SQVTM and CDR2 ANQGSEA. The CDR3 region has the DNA TGCAGCGTTACGGGACAGGGTATAGATGAGCAGTTCTTC. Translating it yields CSVTGQGIDEQFF.

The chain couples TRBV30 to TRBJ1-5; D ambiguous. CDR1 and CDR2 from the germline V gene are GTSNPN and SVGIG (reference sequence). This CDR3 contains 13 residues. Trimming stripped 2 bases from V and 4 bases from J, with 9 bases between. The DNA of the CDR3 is TGTGCCTGGAGTTACCCCTGGAATCAGCCCCAGCATTTT. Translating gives CAWSYPWNQPQHF.

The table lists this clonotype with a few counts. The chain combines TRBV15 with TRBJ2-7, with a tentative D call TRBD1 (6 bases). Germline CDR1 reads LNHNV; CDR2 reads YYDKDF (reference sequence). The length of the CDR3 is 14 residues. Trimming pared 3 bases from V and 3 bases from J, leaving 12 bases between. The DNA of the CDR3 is TGTGCCACCAGCAGTCTCCGGGACAACTACGAGCAGTACTTC. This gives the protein CATSSLRDNYEQYF. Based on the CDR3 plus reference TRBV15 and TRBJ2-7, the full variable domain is DAMVIQNPRYQVTQFGKPVTLSCSQTLNHNVMYWYQQKSSQAPKLLFHYYDKDFNNEADTPDNFQSRRPNTSFCFLDIRSPGLGDTAMYLCATSSLRDNYEQYFGPGTRLTVT.

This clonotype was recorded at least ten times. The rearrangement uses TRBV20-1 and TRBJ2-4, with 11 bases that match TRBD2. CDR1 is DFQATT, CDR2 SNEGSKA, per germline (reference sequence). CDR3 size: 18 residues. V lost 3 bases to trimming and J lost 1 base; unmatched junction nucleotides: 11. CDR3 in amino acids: CSARETSGKSSAKNIQYF. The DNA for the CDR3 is TGCAGTGCTAGGGAGACTAGCGGGAAGTCTAGCGCCAAAAACATTCAGTACTTC.

The CDR3 protein is CASSFTKGLPNEQFF. CDR3 in DNA: TGTGCCAGCAGTTTTACTAAAGGACTACCTAATGAGCAGTTCTTC. The genes are TRBV12-3 or TRBV12-4 and TRBJ2-1, with D perhaps matching TRBD2 (6 bases). Trimming pared 3 bases from V and 7 bases from J, leaving 16 bases between. The CDR3 contains 15 residues.

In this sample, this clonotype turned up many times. DNA of the CDR3: TGTGCCAGCAGCTCCTATGGGGGGTTGCAAGAGACCCAGTACTTC. This gives the protein CASSSYGGLQETQYF. The rearrangement uses TRBV7-9 and TRBJ2-5; weak D call: TRBD2 (6 bases). Germline loops: CDR1 SEHNR, CDR2 FQNEAQ (reference sequence). Trimming removed 4 bases at V and 2 bases at J, with 14 bases between. The CDR3 length is 15 residues.

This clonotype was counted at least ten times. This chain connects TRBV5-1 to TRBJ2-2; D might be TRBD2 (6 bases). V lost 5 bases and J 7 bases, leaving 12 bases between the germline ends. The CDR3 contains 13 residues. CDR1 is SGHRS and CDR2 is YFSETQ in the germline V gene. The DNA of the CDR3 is TGCGCCAGCAGTTTCCGGGAGCTCGGGGAGCTGTTTTTT. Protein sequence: CASSFRELGELFF. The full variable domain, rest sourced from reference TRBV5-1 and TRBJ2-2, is KAGVTQTPRYLIKTRGQQVTLSCSPISGHRSVSWYQQTPGQGLQFLFEYFSETQRNKGNFPGRFSGRQFSNSRSEMNVSTLELGDSALYLCASSFRELGELFFGEGSRLTVL.

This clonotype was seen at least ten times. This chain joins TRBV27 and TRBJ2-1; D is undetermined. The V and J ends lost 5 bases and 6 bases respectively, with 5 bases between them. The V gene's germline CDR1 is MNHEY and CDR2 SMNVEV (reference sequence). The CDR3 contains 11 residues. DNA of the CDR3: TGTGCCAGCAGTGAGCGCAATGAGCAGTTCTTC. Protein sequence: CASSERNEQFF.